This T cell receptor (beta chain) was recovered during a study of monozygotic twins with inflammatory bowel disease (dated by TCRdb to the late 2010s). The study in broad terms: The full study comprised 28 monozygotic twin pairs: nine German pairs (four IBD-concordant, five IBD-discordant) and 19 IBD-discordant Danish pairs. Disease-associated traits were sought mainly through comparisons between IBD patients and their genetically identical healthy co-twins within discordant pairs. Each individual had, on average, about 151 000 unique TCRalpha sequences and 181 000 unique TCRbeta sequences available for analysis. Study-level results and caveats: No single strong signal or clonotype linked to IBD turned up in the results, so the idea that one exists was not supported. Because patients were on differing immunosuppressive treatments, the repertoires may have picked up extra background noise and inter-individual variability. Distinction between different T cell subtypes could not be achieved in the analysis. Repertoire similarity did not differ between concordant and discordant twins, possibly due to limited statistical power. TCRbeta repertoire diversity, by inverse Simpson index, was decreased in IBD patients compared with their healthy co-twins. IBD patients shared fewer clonotypes with other individuals than healthy twins did, most markedly in patients showing signs of disease activity.

From each donor, a roughly 2.6 ml peripheral blood sample was collected into PAXgene tubes and stored at -80 degrees C. Without any T cell sorting, total RNA was extracted from whole blood using the PAXgene blood miRNA kit on an automated QIAcube. Peripheral blood from monozygotic twin pairs, either concordant or discordant for inflammatory bowel disease, underwent deep TCRalpha and TCRbeta repertoire profiling that used unique molecular barcoding. Smoking habits were recorded for all twin pairs, and individuals were classified as current, former or never smokers. In regard to this clonotype: Its antigen remains undetermined.

CDR1 GTSNPN and CDR2 SVGIG are derived from the germline V gene (reference sequence). Inclusive of the bounding cysteine and phenylalanine, the CDR3 is 15 residues long. No DNA has been recorded. Library preparation was by 5' RACE. Preparation of each TCR library used approximately 3.5 ug of total RNA. For each sample, cDNA synthesis was carried out in eight separate reactions using SMARTScribe reverse transcriptase. During cDNA synthesis, template switching introduced unique molecular identifiers that contained a 6-nucleotide sample barcode. TCRalpha and TCRbeta cDNA was amplified by two nested PCRs of 16 and 9 cycles, with bead purification after each PCR. Before amplification, the cDNA was treated with uracil DNA-glycosylase and purified using the QIAquick PCR purification kit. The second PCR added Illumina TruSeq-compatible adapters along with sample-specific barcodes. TapeStation and Qubit were used to check library quality and concentration, and 4.5 to 5 ng of each library was pooled. The pooled libraries were sequenced with 2 x 100 bp reads and custom sequencing primers on an Illumina HiSeq2500 single-index Rapid Run. In the paper's pipeline: UMI-based consensus assembly with MiGEC version 1.2.6 was used to correct PCR and sequencing errors. MiXCR version 2.1.1 was used to carry out V(D)J alignment, clonotype assembly and CDR3 extraction. To normalise gene usage, clonotype sharing and MAIT/NKT TCR abundance, the analysis used the top 1000, 10 000 and 20 000 clonotypes per sample. After downsampling to 27 000 UMIs, diversity was calculated as the inverse Simpson index using the vegan R package. Paired Mann-Whitney U tests were applied to discordant twin pairs, and Benjamini-Hochberg correction was used for multiple testing. TCRdb reprocessed the public reads and reports one entry per CDR3 protein sequence, without DNA. TCRdb, not the authors, supplied the V and J calls. For this sample, the table gives 330,000 or so distinct CDR3 sequences. The ten top clones hold around 2% of the sample.

The sequence was collected from a human donor with ulcerative colitis or Crohn's disease, or a healthy co-twin of an affected twin (not recorded which). Sequencing used blood. Rearrangement joined TRBV30 to TRBJ1-2; TCRdb's assignment of TRBD1 cannot be checked, as there is no DNA. The CDR3 has the sequence CAWRRGQVPNYGYTF. Beyond the CDR3, the reference TRBV30 and TRBJ1-2 genes provide the residues; the full variable domain reads: SQTIHQWPATLVQPVGSPLSLECTVEGTSNPNLYWYRQAAGRGLQLLFYSVGIGQISSEVPQNLSASRPQDRQFILSSKKLLLSDSGFYLCAWRRGQVPNYGYTFGSGTRLTVV.